The 21 T cell receptor beta chains listed next were all sequenced from one sample in a study of blood T cells in healthy people across ages. Using a J-beta primer mix together with a sample-barcoded 5' primer, a second PCR was run for roughly 6 to 12 cycles. From the 5' RACE reads, TCRdb called clonotypes with MiXCR, one entry per CDR3 protein. In the table there are 800,000 or so distinct CDR3 sequences, about 42% of which are singletons. Sequencing was performed on blood. The receptors here all came from a man older than 75 in good health.

The chain links TRBV7-2 to TRBJ2-1; 9 nucleotides match TRBD2. The CDR3 is 16 residues long. CDR1 SGHTA and CDR2 FQGNSA come from the germline V gene. After removal of 5 bases from V and 3 bases from J, the junction contained 8 bases not matched to a gene. CDR3 DNA sequence: TGTGCCAGCAGCGCGACTAGCGGAACCATCTACAATGAGCAGTTCTTC. It encodes CASSATSGTIYNEQFF.

This chain connects TRBV7-8 to TRBJ2-5; D is unclear. Between the trimmed V and J ends, which lost 1 base and 4 bases, there was a span of 10 bases. CDR1 is SGHVS, CDR2 FQNEAQ, per germline. The CDR3 has 14 amino acids. The CDR3 loop is CASSLGTVGETQYF. CDR3 DNA: TGTGCCAGCAGCTTAGGCACAGTAGGAGAGACCCAGTACTTC.

The rearrangement joins TRBV7-9 to TRBJ1-2; 10 bases are a match to TRBD1. Germline CDR1 and CDR2: SEHNR and FQNEAQ (reference sequence). CDR3 size: 15 residues. J was trimmed by 6 bases and V by 4 bases; bases with no gene match: 8. CDR3 region: CASSSSGGTGDGYTF. In nucleotides, the CDR3 is TGTGCCAGCAGCTCCTCGGGGGGGACAGGGGATGGCTACACCTTC.

The CDR3 region has the DNA TGCGCCAGCAGCCATCAAGGAAGGGGAAGCGCAGATACGCAGTATTTT. Translating gives CASSHQGRGSADTQYF. V and J are TRBV5-1 and TRBJ2-3; a possible D gene is TRBD1 (5 bases). Germline assignment: CDR1 SGHRS and CDR2 YFSETQ. Trimming removed 4 bases from V and 4 bases from J, with 19 bases in between. The CDR3 spans 16 residues.

The chain joins TRBV24-1 to TRBJ2-1, with TRBD1 as a possible D gene (6 bases). The CDR3 has 18 amino acids. The germline V and J ends were trimmed by 1 base and 1 base, with 16 bases remaining between them. Germline values: CDR1 KGHDR, CDR2 SFDVKD. The CDR3 spells CATSDFTQTGGSYNEQFF. The DNA for the CDR3 is TGTGCCACCAGTGATTTCACACAGACAGGTGGGTCCTACAATGAGCAGTTCTTC.

Concerning this clonotype itself: A much bigger clone sits one base away, suggesting this may be a read error. The chain joins TRBV20-1 to TRBJ2-7; 10 bases align to TRBD2. Looked up from germline, CDR1 is DFQATT and CDR2 is SNEGSKA (reference sequence). The CDR3 is 13 residues long. CDR3: CGASGSDTYEQYF. As DNA, the CDR3 is TGCGGTGCTAGCGGGAGTGACACCTACGAGCAGTACTTC.

This clonotype came up a few times. The chain links TRBV7-2 to TRBJ1-1; a weak D match, TRBD1 (6 bases). This CDR3 is 15 amino acids long. The germline CDR1 and CDR2 sequences are SGHTA and FQGNSA. Trimming removed 6 bases from V and 6 bases from J, with 20 bases in between. CDR3 residues: CASSKTGLGTAEAFF. The CDR3 DNA follows: TGTGCCAGCAGTAAGACAGGTTTAGGAACAGCTGAAGCTTTCTTT.

Comments on this clonotype: A much larger clone lies a single base off, so this may be a read error. The CDR3 nucleotides read TGTGCCACCAGCAGCCTACGGGAGGGCCAGGGCAATGAGCAGTACTTC. It yields the protein CATSSLREGQGNEQYF. This chain connects TRBV15 to TRBJ2-7; 8 bases are a match to TRBD2. The CDR3 runs to 16 residues. J gave up 7 bases and V 3 bases, and 14 bases lay outside the gene matches. Germline values: CDR1 LNHNV, CDR2 YYDKDF (reference sequence).

J is TRBJ2-3 and V is TRBV27, with 10 bases lining up with TRBD1. Germline V lookup: CDR1 MNHEY, CDR2 SMNVEV (reference sequence). V lost 7 bases to trimming and J lost 2 bases; unmatched junction nucleotides: 6. The length of the CDR3 is 15 residues. DNA for the CDR3: TGTGCCAGCATAGGGGGACAGGGGTACACAGATACGCAGTATTTT. Translation gives CASIGGQGYTDTQYF.

In regard to this clonotype: An end of the junction differs from the germline gene, which may be a read error. The chain couples TRBV24-1 to TRBJ2-3; D unresolved. Per the germline V gene, CDR1 is KGHDR and CDR2 is SFDVKD. CDR3 length: 12 residues. CDR3 sequence (DNA): TGTGCCACCAGTGATTTGTTGGATACGCGGTATTTT. Amino acid sequence: CATSDLLDTRYF.

CDR3 region: CASSKQANEQFF. In DNA, the CDR3 is TGCGCCAGCAGTAAACAGGCAAATGAGCAGTTCTTC. The chain couples TRBV10-2 to TRBJ2-1, with D possibly being TRBD1 (5 bases). The germline V gene encodes CDR1 WSHSY and CDR2 SAAADI. V was trimmed by 5 bases and J by 7 bases, leaving 9 bases between them. This CDR3 has 12 amino acids.

Concerning this clonotype: An end of the junction does not agree with germline; a read error may underlie this. The rearrangement uses TRBV10-3 and TRBJ2-5, with 9 bases that match TRBD2. Germline CDR1 is ENHRY and CDR2 is SYGVKD. The CDR3 is 16 residues long. CDR3 loop: CAVSEQGGRAGETQYF. The CDR3 nucleotides read TGTGCCGTCAGTGAGCAAGGCGGGAGGGCCGGGGAGACCCAGTACTTC.

The V call is TRBV29-1, the J call TRBJ2-2; unclear D gene. The CDR3 has 13 residues. V was shortened by 1 base and J by 7 bases, with 10 bases between the two germline ends. CDR1 is SQVTM and CDR2 is ANQGSEA in the germline V gene. CDR3 sequence: CSVEVSAHGELFF. DNA of the CDR3: TGCAGCGTTGAAGTCAGCGCCCACGGGGAGCTGTTTTTT.

In its sample, this clonotype was seen a few times. The rearrangement links TRBV11-1 to TRBJ2-7; D is ambiguous. CDR3 length equals 14 residues. Germline loops: CDR1 SGHAT, CDR2 FQDESV (reference sequence). The V and J ends lost 1 base and 3 bases respectively, with 10 bases between them. The CDR3 DNA sequence: TGTGCCAGCAGCTTAGAGGTTGGTTTCTACGAGCAGTACTTC. Protein product: CASSLEVGFYEQYF.

This chain uses TRBV7-9 with TRBJ2-5; 8 bases fit TRBD2. Judging by the DNA end, TRBJ2-7 fits better; the J call may be wrong. The CDR3 has 13 residues. CDR1 and CDR2 (germline): SEHNR, FQNEAQ (reference sequence). The CDR3 loop reads CASSPGTRYEQYF. The CDR3 region has the DNA TGTGCCAGCAGCCCCGGGACTAGGTACGAGCAGTACTTC.

V is TRBV7-8 and J is TRBJ2-1, with D perhaps TRBD1 (7 bases). CDR1 and CDR2 from the germline V gene are SGHVS and FQNEAQ. Trimming pared 2 bases from V and 5 bases from J, leaving 25 bases between. CDR3 size: 19 residues. CDR3 protein: CASSLRRGRPGEPHNEQFF. The DNA of the CDR3 is TGTGCCAGCAGCTTAAGGAGGGGGCGACCTGGCGAGCCCCACAATGAGCAGTTCTTC.

The sample holds one count of this clonotype. This may arise from a read error, as a much more abundant clone is one base away. The rearrangement links TRBV10-3 to TRBJ2-1; a possible D gene is TRBD2 (5 bases). Trimming pared 5 bases from V and 6 bases from J, leaving 17 bases between. The germline V gene has CDR1 ENHRY and CDR2 SYGVKD. The CDR3 length is 15 residues. Here the CDR3 DNA reads TGTGCCATCAGTCGCGGTCCTAGCAGGAGCAATGAGCAGTTCTTC. It yields the protein CAISRGPSRSNEQFF.

This clonotype was found a few times. This chain links TRBV4-2 with TRBJ2-1, with 8 positions matching TRBD2. After removal of 1 base from V and 7 bases from J, the junction contained 9 bases not matched to a gene. The V gene's germline CDR1 is LGHNA and CDR2 YNFKEQ. The CDR3 runs 16 residues. CDR3 in amino acids: CASSQANGRAVNEQFF. Here the CDR3 DNA reads TGTGCCAGCAGCCAAGCCAACGGGAGGGCCGTAAATGAGCAGTTCTTC.

V usage is TRBV12-3 or TRBV12-4 and J usage is TRBJ2-1; 9 bases line up with TRBD1. CDR3 length: 14 amino acids. Unmatched junction bases numbered 0, after V lost 4 bases and J lost 2 bases. The chain's CDR3 is CASSWTGAYNEQFF. For the CDR3, the DNA is TGTGCCAGCAGTTGGACAGGGGCCTACAATGAGCAGTTCTTC.

The chain joins TRBV13 to TRBJ2-4; TRBD2 matches 8 bases. The germline V gene has CDR1 PRHDT and CDR2 FYEKMQ (reference sequence). This CDR3 spans 17 amino acids. V lost 5 bases and J lost 7; bases outside the gene matches: 16. The chain's CDR3 is CASSPEGGGPWGNIQYF. The CDR3 DNA reads as TGTGCCAGCAGCCCCGAAGGCGGGGGGCCCTGGGGGAACATTCAGTACTTC.

This clonotype came up a few times. The CDR3 nucleotides read TGTGCCAGCAGAGAAAGCGGGCAAGAGACCCAGTACTTC. Residues: CASRESGQETQYF. The chain carries TRBV28 and TRBJ2-5, with a possible D match to TRBD2 (6 bases). Germline V CDR1 and CDR2: MDHEN, SYDVKM. The CDR3 totals 13 residues. Trimming removed 6 bases from V and 2 bases from J, with 10 bases in between. The full variable domain, its missing parts supplied by reference TRBV28 and TRBJ2-5, is DVKVTQSSRYLVKRTGEKVFLECVQDMDHENMFWYRQDPGLGLRLIYFSYDVKMKEKGDIPEGYSVSREKKERFSLILESASTNQTSMYLCASRESGQETQYFGPGTRLLVL.